Detailed here is one T cell receptor beta chain. This record comes from a study of blood T cell repertoires in COVID-19. Turning to the study itself: T cells, B-cell-depleted T cells, or PBMCs supplied cDNA or gDNA.

The V and J ends lost 6 bases and 6 bases, in that order; junction bases with no gene match: 12. This CDR3 is 15 amino acids long. CDR1 is SGHVS, CDR2 FQNEAQ, per germline. In the source study's methods: Reference gene primer amplification yielded estimated nucleated cell counts. Clones were read by immunoSEQ multiplex PCR, and TCRdb kept only the in-frame ones, dropping some. V and J calls and clone size follow that table, whereas D and trimming were derived from the DNA. Counted here are about 90,000 clones, approximately 89% occurring once; the ten biggest clones make up around 2.3%. This receptor was identified in a human donor with active COVID-19. The donor label of this sample is uncertain. Sequencing used peripheral blood. V is TRBV7-8 and J is TRBJ2-3; 7 bases are shared with TRBD2. The CDR3 DNA is TGTGCCAGCAGACAGACTGGCGGGGGATTCGATACGCAGTATTTT. Translating gives CASRQTGGGFDTQYF.